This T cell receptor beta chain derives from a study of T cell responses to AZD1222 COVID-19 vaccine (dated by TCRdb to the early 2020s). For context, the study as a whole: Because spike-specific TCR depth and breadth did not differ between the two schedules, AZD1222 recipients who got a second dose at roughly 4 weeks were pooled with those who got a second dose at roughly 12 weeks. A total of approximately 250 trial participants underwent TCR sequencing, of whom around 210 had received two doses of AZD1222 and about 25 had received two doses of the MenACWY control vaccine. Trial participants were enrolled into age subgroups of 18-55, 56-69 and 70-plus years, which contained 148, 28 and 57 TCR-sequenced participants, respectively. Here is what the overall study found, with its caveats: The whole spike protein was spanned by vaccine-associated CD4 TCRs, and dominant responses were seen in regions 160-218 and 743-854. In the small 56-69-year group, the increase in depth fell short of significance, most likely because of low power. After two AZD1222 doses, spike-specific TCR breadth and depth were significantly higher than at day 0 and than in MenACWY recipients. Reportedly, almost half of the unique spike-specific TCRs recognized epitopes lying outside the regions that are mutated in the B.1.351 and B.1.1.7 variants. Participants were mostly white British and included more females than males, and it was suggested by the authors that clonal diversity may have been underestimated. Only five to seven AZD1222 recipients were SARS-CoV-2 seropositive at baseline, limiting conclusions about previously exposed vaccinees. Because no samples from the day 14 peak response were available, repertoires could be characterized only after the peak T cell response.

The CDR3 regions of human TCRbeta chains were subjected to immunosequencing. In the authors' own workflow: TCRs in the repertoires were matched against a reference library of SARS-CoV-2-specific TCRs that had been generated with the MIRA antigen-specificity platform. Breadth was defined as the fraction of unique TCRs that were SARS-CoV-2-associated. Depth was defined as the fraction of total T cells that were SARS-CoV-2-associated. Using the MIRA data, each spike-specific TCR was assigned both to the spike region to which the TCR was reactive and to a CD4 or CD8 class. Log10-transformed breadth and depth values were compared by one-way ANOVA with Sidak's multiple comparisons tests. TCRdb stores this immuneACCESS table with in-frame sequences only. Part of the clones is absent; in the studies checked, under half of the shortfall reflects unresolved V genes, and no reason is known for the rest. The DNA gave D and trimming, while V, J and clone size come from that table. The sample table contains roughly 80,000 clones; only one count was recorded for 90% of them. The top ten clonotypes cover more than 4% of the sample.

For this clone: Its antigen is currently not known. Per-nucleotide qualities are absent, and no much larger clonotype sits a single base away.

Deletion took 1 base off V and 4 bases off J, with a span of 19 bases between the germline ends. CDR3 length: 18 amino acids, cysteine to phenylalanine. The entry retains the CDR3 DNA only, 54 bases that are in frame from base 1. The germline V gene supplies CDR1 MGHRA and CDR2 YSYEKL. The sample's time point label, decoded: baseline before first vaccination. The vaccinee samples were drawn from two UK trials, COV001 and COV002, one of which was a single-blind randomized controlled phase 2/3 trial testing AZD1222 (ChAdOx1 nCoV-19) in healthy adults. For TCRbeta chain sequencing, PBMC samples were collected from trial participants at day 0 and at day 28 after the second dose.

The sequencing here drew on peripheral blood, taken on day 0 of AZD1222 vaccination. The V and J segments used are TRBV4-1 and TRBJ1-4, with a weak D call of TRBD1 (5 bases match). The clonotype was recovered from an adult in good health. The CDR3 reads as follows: CASSQGLSPSGVNEKLFF. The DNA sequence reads TGCGCCAGCAGCCAAGGTCTTTCCCCTTCGGGGGTTAATGAAAAACTGTTTTTT.